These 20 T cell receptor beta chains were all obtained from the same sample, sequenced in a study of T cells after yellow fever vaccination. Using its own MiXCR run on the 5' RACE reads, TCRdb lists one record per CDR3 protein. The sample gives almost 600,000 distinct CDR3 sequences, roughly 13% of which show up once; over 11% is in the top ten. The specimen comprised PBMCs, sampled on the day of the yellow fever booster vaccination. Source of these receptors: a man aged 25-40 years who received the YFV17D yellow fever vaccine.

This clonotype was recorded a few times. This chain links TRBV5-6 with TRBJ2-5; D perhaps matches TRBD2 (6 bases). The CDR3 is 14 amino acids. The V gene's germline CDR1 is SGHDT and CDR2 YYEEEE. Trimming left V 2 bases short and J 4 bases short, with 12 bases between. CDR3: CASSFGSKGETQYF. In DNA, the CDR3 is TGTGCCAGCAGCTTCGGGAGTAAGGGAGAGACCCAGTACTTC.

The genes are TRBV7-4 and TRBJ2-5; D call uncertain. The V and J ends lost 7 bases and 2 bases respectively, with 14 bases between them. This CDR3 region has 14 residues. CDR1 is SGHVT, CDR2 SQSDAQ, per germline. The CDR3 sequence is CASNYRPGQETQYF. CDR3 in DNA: TGTGCCAGCAACTACCGACCCGGACAAGAGACCCAGTACTTC.

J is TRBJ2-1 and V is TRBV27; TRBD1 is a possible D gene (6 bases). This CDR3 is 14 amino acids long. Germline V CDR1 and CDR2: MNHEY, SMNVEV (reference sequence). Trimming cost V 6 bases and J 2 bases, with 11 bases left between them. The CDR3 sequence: CASRPGQPYNEQFF. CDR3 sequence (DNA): TGTGCCAGCAGACCCGGACAGCCCTACAATGAGCAGTTCTTC.

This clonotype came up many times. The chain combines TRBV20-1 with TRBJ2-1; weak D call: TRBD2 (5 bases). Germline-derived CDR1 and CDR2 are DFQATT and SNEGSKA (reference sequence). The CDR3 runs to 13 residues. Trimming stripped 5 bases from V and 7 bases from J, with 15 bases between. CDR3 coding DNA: TGCAGTGCTCCTGGAGGCCCTCGGAATGAGCAGTTCTTC. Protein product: CSAPGGPRNEQFF.

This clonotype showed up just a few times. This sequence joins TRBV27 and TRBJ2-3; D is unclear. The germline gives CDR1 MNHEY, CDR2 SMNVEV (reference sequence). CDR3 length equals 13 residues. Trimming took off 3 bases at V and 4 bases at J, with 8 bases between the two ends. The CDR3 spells CASSFPLADTQYF. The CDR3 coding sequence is TGTGCCAGCAGTTTCCCCCTAGCAGATACGCAGTATTTT.

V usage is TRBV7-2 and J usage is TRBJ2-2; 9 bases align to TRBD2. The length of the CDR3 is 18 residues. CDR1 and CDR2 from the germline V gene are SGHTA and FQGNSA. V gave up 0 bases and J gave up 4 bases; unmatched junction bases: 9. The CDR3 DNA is TGTGCCAGCAGCTTAGCGAGGGCTAGCGGGACTAGCACCGGGGAGCTGTTTTTT. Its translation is CASSLARASGTSTGELFF.

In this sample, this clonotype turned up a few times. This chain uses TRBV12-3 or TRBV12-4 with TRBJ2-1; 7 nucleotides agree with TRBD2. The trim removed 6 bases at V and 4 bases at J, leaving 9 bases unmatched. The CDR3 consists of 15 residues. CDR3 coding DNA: TGTGCCAGCAGCCCTCCGGGGACTACGTACAATGAGCAGTTCTTC. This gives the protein CASSPPGTTYNEQFF.

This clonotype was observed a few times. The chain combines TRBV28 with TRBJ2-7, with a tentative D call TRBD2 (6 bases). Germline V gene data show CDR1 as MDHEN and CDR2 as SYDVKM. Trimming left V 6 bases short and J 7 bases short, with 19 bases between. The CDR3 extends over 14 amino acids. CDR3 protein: CASRLQRLGGEQYF. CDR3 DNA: TGTGCCAGCAGGCTACAGCGCCTCGGAGGGGAGCAGTACTTC.

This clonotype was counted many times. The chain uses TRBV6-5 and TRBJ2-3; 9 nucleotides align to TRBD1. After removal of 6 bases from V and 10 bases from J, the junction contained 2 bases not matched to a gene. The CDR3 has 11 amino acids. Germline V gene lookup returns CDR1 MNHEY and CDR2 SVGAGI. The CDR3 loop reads CASSTGGAQYF. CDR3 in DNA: TGTGCCAGCAGCACAGGGGGCGCGCAGTATTTT.

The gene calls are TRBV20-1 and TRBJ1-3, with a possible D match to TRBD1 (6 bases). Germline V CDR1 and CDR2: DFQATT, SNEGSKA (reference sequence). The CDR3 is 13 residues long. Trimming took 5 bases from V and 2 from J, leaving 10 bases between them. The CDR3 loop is CSAWTVTGNTIYF. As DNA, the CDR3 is TGCAGTGCTTGGACAGTTACTGGAAACACCATATATTTT.

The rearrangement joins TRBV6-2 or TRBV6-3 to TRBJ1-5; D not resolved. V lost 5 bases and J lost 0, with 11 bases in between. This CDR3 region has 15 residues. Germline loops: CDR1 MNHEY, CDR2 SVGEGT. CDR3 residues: CASSALGISNQPQHF. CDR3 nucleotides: TGTGCCAGCAGTGCCCTGGGGATTAGCAATCAGCCCCAGCATTTT.

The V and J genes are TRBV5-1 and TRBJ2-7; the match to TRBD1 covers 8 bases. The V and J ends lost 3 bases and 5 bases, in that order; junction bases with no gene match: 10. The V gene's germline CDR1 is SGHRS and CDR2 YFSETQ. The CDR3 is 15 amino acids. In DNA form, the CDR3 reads TGCGCCAGCAGCTCGAATACAGGGGGTCTCAACGAGCAGTACTTC. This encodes CASSSNTGGLNEQYF.

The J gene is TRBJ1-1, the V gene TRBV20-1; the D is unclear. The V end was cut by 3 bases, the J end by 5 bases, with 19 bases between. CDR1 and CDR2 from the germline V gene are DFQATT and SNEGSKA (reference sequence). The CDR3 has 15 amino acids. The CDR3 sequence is CSASPIGPGLTEAFF. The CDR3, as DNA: TGCAGTGCTAGTCCCATTGGACCGGGATTAACTGAAGCTTTCTTT.

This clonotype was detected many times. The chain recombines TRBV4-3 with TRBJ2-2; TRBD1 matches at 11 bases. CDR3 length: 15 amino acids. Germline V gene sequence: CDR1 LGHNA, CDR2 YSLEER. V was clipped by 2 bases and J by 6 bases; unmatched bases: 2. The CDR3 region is CASSQRTGGSGELFF. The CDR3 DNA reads TGCGCCAGCAGCCAACGGACAGGGGGCTCCGGGGAGCTGTTTTTT.

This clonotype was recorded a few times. The CDR3 here is CASSPGPSPGSEQFF. The CDR3 DNA is TGTGCCAGCAGTCCCGGGCCGTCGCCGGGGAGTGAGCAGTTCTTC. The rearrangement uses TRBV12-3 or TRBV12-4 and TRBJ2-1, with TRBD2 as a possible D gene (5 bases). This CDR3 region has 15 residues. V lost 5 bases and J lost 9, with 20 bases in between.

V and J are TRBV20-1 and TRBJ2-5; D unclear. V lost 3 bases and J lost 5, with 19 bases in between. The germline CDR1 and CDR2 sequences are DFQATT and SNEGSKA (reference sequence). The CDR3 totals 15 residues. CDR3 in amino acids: CSARASQPNVETQYF. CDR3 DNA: TGCAGTGCTAGGGCGTCACAGCCGAATGTCGAGACCCAGTACTTC.

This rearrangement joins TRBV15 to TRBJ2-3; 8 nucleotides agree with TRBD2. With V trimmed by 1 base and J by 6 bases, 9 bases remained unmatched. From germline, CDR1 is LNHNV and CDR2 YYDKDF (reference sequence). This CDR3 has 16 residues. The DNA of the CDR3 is TGTGCCACCAGCAGAGTCTCTACGGGAGGGTCGGATACGCAGTATTTT. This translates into CATSRVSTGGSDTQYF.

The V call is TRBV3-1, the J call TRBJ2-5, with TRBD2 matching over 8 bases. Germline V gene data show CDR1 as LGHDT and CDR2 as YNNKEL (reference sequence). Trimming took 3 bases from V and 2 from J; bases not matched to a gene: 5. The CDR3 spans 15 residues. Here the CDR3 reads CASSQSVAGQETQYF. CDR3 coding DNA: TGTGCCAGCAGCCAGAGTGTAGCGGGGCAAGAGACCCAGTACTTC.

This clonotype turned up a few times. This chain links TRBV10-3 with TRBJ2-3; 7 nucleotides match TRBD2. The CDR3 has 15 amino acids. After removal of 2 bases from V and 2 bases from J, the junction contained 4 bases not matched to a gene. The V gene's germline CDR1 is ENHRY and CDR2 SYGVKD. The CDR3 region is CAISERGDSTDTQYF. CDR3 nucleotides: TGTGCCATCAGTGAGCGGGGGGACTCCACAGATACGCAGTATTTT.

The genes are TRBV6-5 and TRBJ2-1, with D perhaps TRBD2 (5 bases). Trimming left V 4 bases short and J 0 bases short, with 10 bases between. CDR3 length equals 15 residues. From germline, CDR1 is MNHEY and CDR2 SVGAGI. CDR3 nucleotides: TGTGCCAGCAGTTCGGGGTTTAGCTCCTACAATGAGCAGTTCTTC. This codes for CASSSGFSSYNEQFF.